The 27 T cell receptor beta chains listed next were all sequenced from one sample in a study of T-cell reconstitution after alpha-beta-depleted transplantation in children (dated by TCRdb to 2016 to 2017). Library prep was done by PCR. The sequencer listed for this sample is Illumina HiSeq 2500. TCR library preparation used molecular barcoding, with unique molecular identifiers applied to normalize quantification of the TCRbeta repertoire. The public sequencing data were trimmed at Q25 with fastp and processed into clonotypes with MiXCR by TCRdb, which kept only in-frame beta chains. Rows merge per CDR3 protein into single entries with the most common DNA and genes. Across this sample there are 170,000 or so distinct CDR3 sequences, with approximately 6.8% seen only once. The top ten hold approximately 2.9% of the sample. The sample consisted of PBMCs from the stem cell graft donor, taken from the stem cell graft. The receptors here all came from a human donor who donated a stem cell graft to a child with Wiskott-Aldrich syndrome.

This clonotype was seen repeatedly, ten times or more. The chain employs TRBV13 and TRBJ2-1; 8 bases line up with TRBD2. The CDR3 extends over 16 amino acids. V lost 2 bases, J lost 8 bases, and 11 bases stayed unmatched. Germline values: CDR1 PRHDT, CDR2 FYEKMQ (reference sequence). CDR3 sequence: CASSLPTGGPRDEQFF. The CDR3 DNA reads TGTGCCAGCAGCTTACCTACGGGAGGGCCGAGAGATGAGCAGTTCTTC.

The CDR3 spells CASSYPEEAHTEAFF. The CDR3 region has the DNA TGTGCCAGCAGTTACCCCGAAGAGGCTCACACTGAAGCTTTCTTT. The chain links TRBV6-2 or TRBV6-3 to TRBJ1-1; D not resolved. From germline, CDR1 is MNHEY and CDR2 SVGEGT. V was trimmed by 2 bases and J by 3 bases, leaving 13 bases between them. The CDR3 length is 15 residues.

This chain joins TRBV5-6 and TRBJ2-5; no firm D call. The CDR3 is 14 residues long. The germline V gene encodes CDR1 SGHDT and CDR2 YYEEEE. V dropped 0 bases and J dropped 5 bases, with 11 bases sitting between them. DNA of the CDR3: TGTGCCAGCAGCTTGGGGGCGCGGTGGGAGACCCAGTACTTC. Amino acid sequence: CASSLGARWETQYF.

This clonotype is medium-sized within its sample. The V and J genes are TRBV7-9 and TRBJ2-7; D possibly corresponds to TRBD2 (5 bases). Trimming removed 1 base at V and 3 bases at J, with 10 bases between. CDR3 length: 14 amino acids. CDR1 is SEHNR, CDR2 FQNEAQ, per germline (reference sequence). The CDR3 region has the DNA TGTGCCAGCAGCTTAGTGGCGGGCAACTACGAGCAGTACTTC. Encoded protein: CASSLVAGNYEQYF.

The table lists this clonotype with many counts. V and J are TRBV2 and TRBJ2-1; no reliable D call. The CDR3 contains 11 residues. V was clipped by 6 bases and J by 5 bases, with 5 bases between them. CDR1 and CDR2 from the germline V gene are SNHLY and FYNNEI. In DNA, the CDR3 is TGTGCCAGCAGGCTCAACAATGAGCAGTTCTTC. It codes for CASRLNNEQFF.

This clonotype was detected many times. The rearrangement links TRBV12-3 or TRBV12-4 to TRBJ1-5; D call uncertain. CDR3 size: 14 residues. The V end lost 1 base, the J end lost 7 bases, and 11 bases lay between the germline ends. In nucleotides, the CDR3 is TGTGCCAGCAGTTTAGGGACTGGACGACAGCCCCAGCATTTT. As protein: CASSLGTGRQPQHF.

There are a few counts of this clonotype. The chain combines TRBV2 with TRBJ2-2; D is tentatively TRBD1 or TRBD2 (6 bases each). V was clipped by 8 bases and J by 1 base, with 14 bases between them. Germline CDR1 SNHLY, CDR2 FYNNEI. The CDR3 is 15 amino acids. CDR3 sequence: CASRAKGGNTGELFF. In DNA, the CDR3 is TGTGCCAGCCGCGCAAAGGGGGGGAACACCGGGGAGCTGTTTTTT.

This clonotype was detected a few times. The V and J genes are TRBV7-2 and TRBJ1-5; tentative D call: TRBD1 (6 bases). The CDR3 has 16 residues. In germline, CDR1 is SGHTA, CDR2 FQGNSA. V lost 3 bases, J lost 3 bases, and 15 bases lay in between. The CDR3, as DNA: TGTGCCAGCAGCTTGAGGACAGCAGACTTCAATCAGCCCCAGCATTTT. This translates into CASSLRTADFNQPQHF. The full variable domain, completed using reference TRBV7-2 and TRBJ1-5, is GAGVSQSPSNKVTEKGKDVELRCDPISGHTALYWYRQSLGQGLEFLIYFQGNSAPDKSGLPSDRFSAERTGGSVSTLTIQRTQQEDSAVYLCASSLRTADFNQPQHFGDGTRLSIL.

This clonotype was seen only a few times. The chain uses TRBV7-9 and TRBJ1-6; no clear D. Trimming left V 6 bases short and J 3 bases short, with 15 bases between. Germline CDR1 is SEHNR and CDR2 is FQNEAQ (reference sequence). This CDR3 is 16 amino acids long. The CDR3 DNA is TGTGCCAGCAGGACGGGCCGCGGGGACTATAATTCACCCCTCCACTTT. Protein: CASRTGRGDYNSPLHF.

This clonotype was seen many times. V usage is TRBV19 and J usage is TRBJ1-6, with 7 nucleotides matching TRBD1. V lost 2 bases, J lost 5 bases, and 6 bases stayed unmatched. The germline V gene encodes CDR1 LNHDA and CDR2 SQIVND (reference sequence). The CDR3 spans 16 residues. CDR3 amino acids: CASSIRGRGNNSPLHF. The CDR3 DNA follows: TGTGCCAGTAGTATACGTGGCAGGGGGAATAATTCACCCCTCCACTTT.

Many counts were recorded for this clonotype. This chain uses TRBV20-1 with TRBJ2-7; D ambiguous. CDR1 and CDR2 from the germline V gene are DFQATT and SNEGSKA (reference sequence). The V gene lost 3 bases and the J gene lost 7 bases, with 22 bases spanning the gap. This CDR3 has 15 amino acids. The CDR3 is CSASSFIATRLEQYF. The CDR3, as DNA: TGCAGTGCTAGCTCCTTCATCGCCACGAGGTTGGAGCAGTACTTC.

This clonotype occurred many times. V gene TRBV20-1 combines with J gene TRBJ2-7, with TRBD1 matching over 8 bases. Germline loops: CDR1 DFQATT, CDR2 SNEGSKA (reference sequence). The CDR3 consists of 15 residues. The trim removed 0 bases at V and 1 base at J, leaving 5 bases unmatched. The CDR3 here is CSARDSRTGSYEQYF. CDR3 bases: TGCAGTGCTAGAGATTCCAGGACAGGGTCCTACGAGCAGTACTTC.

A note on this clonotype: Relative to the germline gene, one junction end is altered; a read error may explain this. The rearrangement joins TRBV20-1 to TRBJ1-5, with a possible D match to TRBD1 (6 bases). CDR1 and CDR2 (germline): DFQATT, SNEGSKA (reference sequence). The CDR3 loop spans 16 amino acids. CDR3 coding DNA: TGCTGTGCTAGAAATGCTGGGGGCGAGAGCAATCAGCCCCAGCATTTT. Its translation: CCARNAGGESNQPQHF.

The V call is TRBV6-5, the J call TRBJ2-2; D not resolved. CDR1 is MNHEY, CDR2 SVGAGI, per germline. The CDR3 is made up of 14 amino acids. V gave up 0 bases and J gave up 9 bases, with 11 bases separating them. The DNA of the CDR3 is TGTGCCAGCAGTTACTCGATACCCGACCGGGAGCTGTTTTTT. As protein: CASSYSIPDRELFF.

This clonotype occurred many times. The gene calls are TRBV28 and TRBJ1-2, with D possibly TRBD1 on 5 matching bases. The CDR3 runs 15 residues. Looked up from germline, CDR1 is MDHEN and CDR2 is SYDVKM. The V end lost 4 bases, the J end lost 4 bases, and 16 bases lay between the germline ends. The CDR3 DNA reads TGTGCCAGCAGTTCGTCCCGGGACGGGTTCTATGGCTACACCTTC. It encodes CASSSSRDGFYGYTF.

The V and J genes are TRBV28 and TRBJ2-3; D may be TRBD1 (5 bases). Germline V gene sequence: CDR1 MDHEN, CDR2 SYDVKM. The CDR3 is 14 residues long. Trimming removed 10 bases from V and 6 bases from J, with 20 bases in between. The CDR3 DNA sequence: TGTGCCACTACCCCCCAGGGCCGGTGGGATACGCAGTATTTT. It encodes CATTPQGRWDTQYF.

In this sample, this clonotype turned up many times. One junction end disagrees with the germline gene, perhaps due to a read error. This chain joins TRBV5-1 and TRBJ1-2; 7 bases are shared with TRBD1. This CDR3 has 13 residues. Per the germline V gene, CDR1 is SGHRS and CDR2 is YFSETQ. This CDR3 reads CASSFDGQAWANF. The CDR3 DNA reads as TGCGCCAGCAGCTTCGACGGACAGGCCTGGGCGAACTTC.

This clonotype was seen ten or more times. CDR3 amino acids: CASSMGLAEETQYF. The CDR3, as DNA: TGTGCCAGCAGCATGGGACTAGCCGAAGAGACCCAGTACTTC. V is TRBV7-2 and J is TRBJ2-5; 9 positions match TRBD2. The junction had 4 bases not matched to a gene; V was cut back by 5 bases and J by 3 bases. This CDR3 region has 14 residues. Germline V gene data show CDR1 as SGHTA and CDR2 as FQGNSA.

The chain has TRBV29-1 and TRBJ1-2; unclear D gene. CDR1 is SQVTM, CDR2 ANQGSEA, per germline. Trimming cost V 3 bases and J 8 bases, with 19 bases left between them. This CDR3 region has 14 residues. For the CDR3, the DNA is TGCAGCGTTGACGATCGGGGTAGCCTGTGGGGCTACACCTTC. Translation: CSVDDRGSLWGYTF.

This clonotype was observed a few times. J is TRBJ2-7 and V is TRBV30; maybe TRBD2 (5 bases). The length of the CDR3 is 12 residues. Trimming took off 1 base at V and 1 base at J, with 5 bases between the two ends. Germline CDR1 reads GTSNPN; CDR2 reads SVGIG (reference sequence). The chain's CDR3 is CAWSAGSYEQYF. DNA of the CDR3: TGTGCCTGGAGTGCGGGGTCCTACGAGCAGTACTTC. Full variable domain (remainder filled in from reference TRBV30 and TRBJ2-7): SQTIHQWPATLVQPVGSPLSLECTVEGTSNPNLYWYRQAAGRGLQLLFYSVGIGQISSEVPQNLSASRPQDRQFILSSKKLLLSDSGFYLCAWSAGSYEQYFGPGTRLTVT.

The rearrangement uses TRBV7-2 and TRBJ2-3; D assignment may be TRBD1 or TRBD2 (5 bases each). Trimming took 1 base from V and 2 from J, leaving 13 bases between them. Germline loops: CDR1 SGHTA, CDR2 FQGNSA. The CDR3 covers 16 residues. The CDR3 DNA reads as TGTGCCAGCAGCTTAGGGTCCAGAGGGGACACAGATACGCAGTATTTT. Protein: CASSLGSRGDTDTQYF.

This clonotype occurred many times. The rearrangement uses TRBV6-5 and TRBJ1-5; tentatively, D is TRBD1 (5 bases). Trimming pared 6 bases from V and 1 base from J, leaving 13 bases between. This CDR3 has 15 residues. Germline lookup yields CDR1 MNHEY and CDR2 SVGAGI. CDR3 residues: CASRPWGQSNQPQHF. The DNA for the CDR3 is TGTGCCAGCAGACCCTGGGGCCAAAGCAATCAGCCCCAGCATTTT.

This clonotype was observed many times. V gene TRBV5-1 combines with J gene TRBJ2-7; tentatively, D is TRBD1 (6 bases). The CDR3 has 14 residues. Germline V CDR1 and CDR2: SGHRS, YFSETQ. Trimming removed 2 bases from V and 5 bases from J, with 14 bases in between. Here the CDR3 DNA reads TGCGCCAGCAGCTTCAGGGGCAGGGCAGACGAGCAGTACTTC. Amino acids: CASSFRGRADEQYF.

This clonotype was counted at least ten times. The genes are TRBV5-1 and TRBJ2-3, with D possibly being TRBD2 (6 bases). The CDR3 spans 14 residues. Trimming shortened V by 6 bases and J by 4 bases, and 15 bases separated the two germline ends. Germline V gene sequence: CDR1 SGHRS, CDR2 YFSETQ. The CDR3 DNA sequence: TGCGCCAGCACCGACCCGTCGGGGGCAGATACGCAGTATTTT. Amino acid sequence: CASTDPSGADTQYF. The full variable domain, completed using reference TRBV5-1 and TRBJ2-3, is KAGVTQTPRYLIKTRGQQVTLSCSPISGHRSVSWYQQTPGQGLQFLFEYFSETQRNKGNFPGRFSGRQFSNSRSEMNVSTLELGDSALYLCASTDPSGADTQYFGPGTRLTVL.

This clonotype was detected many times. The chain employs TRBV7-9 and TRBJ2-7; TRBD2 is a possible D gene (8 bases). With 6 bases removed from V and 3 bases from J, the gap between germline ends came to 21 bases. The CDR3 has 16 residues. Germline values: CDR1 SEHNR, CDR2 FQNEAQ (reference sequence). The CDR3 reads CASSHSGGLVDYEQYF. The CDR3 DNA reads TGTGCCAGCAGTCATTCAGGGGGACTAGTTGACTACGAGCAGTACTTC. Full variable domain (missing parts from reference TRBV7-9 and TRBJ2-7): DTGVSQNPRHKITKRGQNVTFRCDPISEHNRLYWYRQTLGQGPEFLTYFQNEAQLEKSRLLSDRFSAERPKGSFSTLEIQRTEQGDSAMYLCASSHSGGLVDYEQYFGPGTRLTVT.

This clonotype has at least ten counts. The chain is built from TRBV18 and TRBJ2-5, with D perhaps TRBD1 (6 bases). CDR3 length equals 10 residues. V shed 5 bases and J shed 14 bases, with 12 bases lying between them. CDR1 and CDR2 from the germline V gene are KGHSH and LQKENI. This chain's CDR3 is CASSSGTQYF. The CDR3 DNA follows: TGTGCCAGCTCATCCGGGACACAATACTTC.

This clonotype showed up just a few times. This chain connects TRBV15 to TRBJ2-3; 10 bases match TRBD2. Trimming removed 1 base from V and 2 bases from J; junction bases left unmatched: 3. The CDR3 runs to 16 residues. The germline CDR1 and CDR2 sequences are LNHNV and YYDKDF (reference sequence). The CDR3 DNA is TGTGCCACCAGCAGAGGGACTAGCGGAACCACAGATACGCAGTATTTT. Protein sequence: CATSRGTSGTTDTQYF.